The source of this T cell receptor beta chain is a study of blood T cell repertoires in COVID-19. Study context: COVID-19 samples, acute and convalescent, were from the United States, Italy and Spain. Nucleic acid was either cDNA or gDNA, and it came from T cells, B-cell-depleted T cells, or PBMCs.

This CDR3 comprises 12 residues. Trimming left V 2 bases short and J 7 bases short, with 6 bases between. Germline CDR1 SGHTA, CDR2 FQGNSA. Methods used by the authors: Amplification from reference gene primers served as the basis for estimated nucleated cell counts. Some clones are missing from TCRdb's copy, which holds only in-frame ones; the method was immunoSEQ multiplex PCR. The V and J calls and clone size were taken over from that table, and D and trimming were inferred from the DNA. The sample shows about 59,000 clones, about 83% of them seen only once. Material for sequencing was peripheral blood. The sequence derives from a woman older than 75 with acute or convalescent COVID-19. V gene TRBV7-2 combines with J gene TRBJ2-1; D is possibly TRBD2 (5 bases). The DNA of the CDR3 is TGTGCCAGCAGCTTATGGAGGAATGAGCAGTTCTTC. This gives the protein CASSLWRNEQFF.